One and the same sample provided the 5 T cell receptor beta chains below, sequenced in a study of CD8 T cells in ankylosing spondylitis. Their antigens are not known. Overall study findings and caveats: Characteristic of ankylosing spondylitis blood, it appeared, was a TCR beta motif comprising eight highly homologous variants.

Each CDR3 protein gets one entry after TCRdb re-called the 5' RACE reads with MiXCR. The table has more than 400,000 distinct CDR3 sequences, 5.3% seen once; the top ten hold approximately 4%. Sequenced material: blood, either unsorted or a sorted T cell fraction (not recorded which). The receptors derive from a male donor with ankylosing spondylitis.

This clonotype was recorded many times. The chain carries TRBV7-2 and TRBJ1-5, with 9 bases fitting TRBD1. The CDR3 runs to 15 residues. Germline V lookup: CDR1 SGHTA, CDR2 FQGNSA. The J segment lost 6 bases and the V segment lost 2 bases, leaving 5 bases of the junction unmatched. As DNA, the CDR3 is TGTGCCAGCAGCTTAAGGGGACAGGGTGGTCAGCCCCAGCATTTT. It encodes CASSLRGQGGQPQHF.

This clonotype has more than one count but fewer than ten. The chain couples TRBV5-1 to TRBJ2-3; D is perhaps TRBD2 (6 bases). Trimming pared 7 bases from V and 2 bases from J, leaving 14 bases between. The CDR3 runs 14 residues. Germline V gives CDR1 SGHRS, CDR2 YFSETQ. CDR3 protein: CASASGANTDTQYF. The CDR3, as DNA: TGCGCCAGCGCCTCGGGAGCGAACACAGATACGCAGTATTTT.

The table lists this clonotype with many counts. Here the CDR3 DNA reads TGTGCCAGCAGTCCTGGGACAGGAGTGGCCTATGGCTACACCTTC. Encoded protein: CASSPGTGVAYGYTF. The genes are TRBV27 and TRBJ1-2, with 8 bases aligning to TRBD1. Germline values: CDR1 MNHEY, CDR2 SMNVEV (reference sequence). V was pared by 5 bases and J by 4 bases, with 9 bases of the junction left unmatched. CDR3 size: 15 residues.

This clonotype was picked up one time. J is TRBJ2-3 and V is TRBV21-1; TRBD2, the table's D call, was not compared with the DNA. TRBV21-1 is classified as a pseudogene. This CDR3 is built from 16 residues. CDR3 residues: CASSSPPATGTDTQYF. In nucleotides, the CDR3 is TGTGCCAGCAGCTCCCCGCCGGCGACTGGCACAGATACGCAGTATTTT.

The chain has TRBV7-3 and TRBJ2-5; D remains unclear. Trimming removed 2 bases from V and 3 bases from J, with 7 bases in between. The CDR3 extends over 13 amino acids. Germline lookup yields CDR1 SGHTA and CDR2 FQGTGA. CDR3 amino acids: CASSLLPEETQYF. The CDR3, as DNA: TGTGCCAGCAGCTTACTGCCAGAAGAGACCCAGTACTTC.